This is a list of T cell receptor beta chains from one sample in a study of cytomegalovirus exposure and HLA in healthy donors. The repertoire was sequenced with immunoSEQ multiplex PCR; TCRdb's copy has only in-frame clones and lacks some. Its table records approximately 93,000 clones. The sample comprised PBMCs. The receptor source for this set is a woman aged 25 to 39 in good health and CMV-seronegative. Each CDR3 is given with its conserved first and last residue. D genes are given only for firm matches.

j_gene	d_gene	v_gene	CDR3aa	CDR3nt
TRBJ1-5	TRBD1	TRBV4-1	CASSQDGTGVNQPQHF	TGCGCCAGCAGCCAAGATGGGACAGGCGTCAATCAGCCCCAGCATTTT
TRBJ2-7	TRBD2	TRBV4-1	CASSPRTSGVYEQYF	TGCGCCAGCAGCCCTCGGACTAGCGGGGTCTACGAGCAGTACTTC
TRBJ1-2	TRBD1	TRBV5-1	CTSSLGDSPAHYGYTF	TGCACCAGCAGCTTGGGGGACAGCCCGGCACACTATGGCTACACCTTC
TRBJ2-1	NA	TRBV10-3	CAISESIQATNYNEQFF	TGTGCCATCAGTGAGTCGATACAGGCAACGAACTACAATGAGCAGTTCTTC
TRBJ2-3	TRBD1	TRBV5-4	CASSHRDRGTDTQYF	TGTGCCAGCAGTCACCGGGACAGAGGCACAGATACGCAGTATTTT
TRBJ2-3	NA	TRBV5-4	CASSQGATTDTQYF	TGTGCCAGCAGTCAAGGGGCGACCACAGATACGCAGTATTTT
TRBJ1-5	NA	TRBV7-2	CASSWGSAGASNQPQHF	TGTGCCAGCAGCTGGGGCTCGGCAGGGGCTAGCAATCAGCCCCAGCATTTT
TRBJ2-1	TRBD2	TRBV29-1	CSGTTSGSYNEQFF	TGCAGCGGTACTACTAGCGGCTCCTACAATGAGCAGTTCTTC
TRBJ1-2	TRBD1	TRBV27	CASSPIPGTEPNYGYTF	TGTGCCAGCAGTCCGATACCCGGGACAGAACCTAACTATGGCTACACCTTC
TRBJ1-1	NA	TRBV7-9	CASSLGSVRGQAFF	TGTGCCAGCAGCTTAGGATCAGTCCGCGGCCAAGCTTTCTTT
TRBJ1-1	TRBD1	TRBV19	CASSSRGLGTEAFF	TGTGCCAGTAGTAGCAGGGGGTTGGGCACTGAAGCTTTCTTT
TRBJ2-7	TRBD1	TRBV10-1	CASSTGQYEQYF	TGCGCCAGCAGCACGGGACAGTACGAGCAGTACTTC
TRBJ1-2	TRBD1	TRBV6-1	CASSDRGIEGYTF	TGTGCCAGCAGTGACAGGGGGATTGAAGGCTACACCTTC
TRBJ1-6	NA	TRBV6-5	CASNRASYNSPLHF	TGTGCCAGCAACAGGGCCTCCTATAATTCACCCCTCCACTTT
TRBJ2-1	NA	TRBV10-2	CATYGRVFRYNEQFF	TGCGCCACCTACGGTAGAGTTTTTCGCTACAATGAGCAGTTCTTC
TRBJ2-1	NA	TRBV5-1	CASSLRDTGVGNEQFF	TGCGCCAGCAGCTTGCGGGACACCGGGGTGGGGAATGAGCAGTTCTTC
TRBJ2-7	NA	TRBV2	CASQKVQGNEQYF	TGTGCCAGCCAAAAGGTCCAGGGGAACGAGCAGTACTTC
TRBJ2-1	TRBD2	TRBV7-9	CASSPTSGGASYNEQFF	TGTGCCAGCAGCCCTACTAGCGGGGGGGCCTCCTACAATGAGCAGTTCTTC
TRBJ1-6	TRBD1	TRBV6-1	CASSGPGQPNSPLHF	TGTGCCAGCAGCGGTCCGGGACAGCCAAATTCACCCCTCCACTTT
TRBJ2-3	TRBD2	TRBV7-9	CASSLRPGLALADTQYF	TGTGCCAGCAGCTTGCGACCGGGACTAGCTTTGGCAGATACGCAGTATTTT
TRBJ2-7	TRBD1	TRBV18	CASHPGTGTLEQYF	TGTGCCAGCCACCCTGGGACAGGGACCCTAGAGCAGTACTTC
TRBJ1-6	NA	TRBV6-4	CASRRFRDSPLHF	TGTGCCAGCAGGCGCTTTCGGGATTCACCCCTCCACTTT
TRBJ2-1	TRBD2	TRBV5-6	CASSLVAGGLLSYNEQFF	TGTGCCAGCAGCTTGGTAGCGGGGGGTCTCCTCTCCTACAATGAGCAGTTCTTC
TRBJ2-7	TRBD1	TRBV27	CASSPRDRFKEQYF	TGTGCCAGCAGTCCGAGGGACAGGTTCAAGGAGCAGTACTTC
TRBJ2-2	NA	TRBV7-9	CASSSQSRESGEELFF	TGTGCCAGCAGTTCACAATCCCGGGAGTCTGGGGAGGAGCTGTTTTTT
TRBJ1-4	NA	TRBV2	CASEGGQGGLIEKLFF	TGTGCCAGCGAGGGAGGCCAGGGAGGCCTAATTGAAAAACTGTTTTTT
TRBJ2-3	TRBD1	TRBV7-9	CASSLGQGEVDTQYF	TGTGCCAGCAGCTTGGGACAGGGGGAAGTAGATACGCAGTATTTT
TRBJ2-7	NA	TRBV5-1	CASSLGTATSYEQYF	TGCGCCAGCAGCTTGGGGACAGCAACCTCCTACGAGCAGTACTTC
TRBJ2-3	TRBD2	TRBV9	CASSVGNSGGAADTQYF	TGTGCCAGCAGCGTAGGTAATAGCGGGGGGGCTGCAGATACGCAGTATTTT
TRBJ1-2	TRBD1	TRBV5-6	CASSLAETGGVDGYTF	TGTGCCAGCAGCTTGGCCGAGACAGGGGGCGTAGATGGCTACACCTTC
TRBJ2-5	NA	TRBV5-8	CASSLTGTQETQYF	TGTGCCAGCAGCTTGACCGGGACTCAAGAGACCCAGTACTTC
TRBJ2-5	NA	TRBV6-5	CASSYLGQEATQYF	TGTGCCAGCAGTTACTTGGGCCAGGAGGCTACCCAGTACTTC
TRBJ1-1	NA	TRBV5-1	CASSLRRPNTEAFF	TGCGCCAGCAGCTTAAGGCGGCCGAACACTGAAGCTTTCTTT
TRBJ1-3	NA	TRBV5-1	CASRASEGNTIYF	TGCGCCAGCAGGGCAAGCGAGGGAAACACCATATATTTT
TRBJ2-5	NA	TRBV6-1	CASNRGAGETQYF	TGTGCCAGCAATCGGGGAGCGGGAGAGACCCAGTACTTC
TRBJ1-1	NA	TRBV29-1	CSVGPGEGTEAFF	TGCAGCGTTGGTCCCGGGGAAGGAACTGAAGCTTTCTTT
TRBJ2-7	TRBD1	TRBV4-1	CASSQRPGTGRYEQYF	TGCGCCAGCAGCCAACGCCCCGGGACAGGGCGGTACGAGCAGTACTTC
TRBJ2-2	NA	TRBV5-1	CASSFGPGYTGELFF	TGCGCCAGCAGCTTTGGGCCAGGGTACACCGGGGAGCTGTTTTTT
TRBJ2-1	NA	TRBV15	CATSRDRASDEQFF	TGTGCCACCAGCAGAGATCGCGCTAGCGATGAGCAGTTCTTC
TRBJ2-1	TRBD1	TRBV5-1	CASSLATGAYNEQFF	TGCGCCAGCAGCTTAGCTACAGGGGCCTACAATGAGCAGTTCTTC
TRBJ1-1	NA	TRBV28	CASSPPGQSTNTEAFF	TGTGCCAGCAGTCCCCCAGGGCAGAGCACGAACACTGAAGCTTTCTTT
TRBJ1-3	NA	TRBV19	CASSIARSPGNTIYF	TGTGCCAGTAGTATAGCTCGCAGTCCTGGAAACACCATATATTTT
TRBJ2-2	NA	TRBV29-1	CSVPGASRGAGGELFF	TGCAGCGTCCCCGGGGCGTCTCGCGGGGCCGGCGGGGAGCTGTTTTTT
TRBJ2-7	NA	TRBV15	CATSSASRWQAAYEQYF	TGTGCCACCAGCAGTGCCTCTCGGTGGCAGGCCGCCTACGAGCAGTACTTC
TRBJ2-3	TRBD2	TRBV28	CASSSQGPSGGAGGTDTQYF	TGTGCCAGCAGTTCCCAGGGTCCTAGCGGGGGGGCCGGTGGCACAGATACGCAATATTTT
TRBJ2-5	TRBD2	TRBV29-1	CSAREGRGETQYF	TGCAGCGCACGGGAGGGGCGGGGAGAGACCCAGTACTTC
TRBJ2-7	NA	TRBV20-1	CSALAPYEQYF	TGCAGTGCTTTAGCACCCTACGAGCAGTACTTC
TRBJ1-2	NA	TRBV5-1	CASSLARGARDGYTF	TGCGCCAGCAGCTTGGCCCGTGGTGCACGGGATGGCTACACCTTC
TRBJ1-5	NA	TRBV6-5	CASGYTGNSNQPQHF	TGTGCCAGCGGATACACAGGGAATAGCAATCAGCCCCAGCATTTT
TRBJ1-5	NA	TRBV6-1	CASSEARDLAQPQHF	TGTGCCAGCAGTGAAGCGCGAGACTTAGCTCAGCCCCAGCATTTT
TRBJ2-7	TRBD1	TRBV13	CASSLGQGREYEQYF	TGTGCCAGCAGCCTCGGACAGGGTAGGGAGTACGAGCAGTACTTC
TRBJ2-7	NA	TRBV28	CASRGLTYEQYF	TGTGCCAGCAGGGGCCTCACCTACGAGCAGTACTTC
TRBJ1-4	TRBD1	TRBV27	CASSSWTGGSNEKLFF	TGTGCCAGCAGTTCCTGGACAGGGGGATCGAATGAAAAACTGTTTTTT
TRBJ1-5	NA	TRBV19	CASSIRDSNQPQHF	TGTGCCAGTAGTATACGGGATAGCAATCAGCCCCAGCATTTT
TRBJ2-7	NA	TRBV28	CASSFQREQYF	TGTGCCAGCAGTTTTCAGCGCGAGCAGTACTTC
TRBJ2-1	TRBD1	TRBV11-3	CASSPEQGEGANEQFF	TGTGCCAGCAGCCCCGAACAGGGGGAAGGGGCCAATGAGCAGTTCTTC
TRBJ2-7	TRBD1	TRBV5-1	CASSLLPSGGGRREQYF	TGCGCCAGCAGCCTACTACCCTCAGGGGGCGGACGAAGGGAGCAGTACTTC
TRBJ2-5	TRBD2	TRBV10-3	CAISDPSGGQETQYF	TGTGCCATCAGTGACCCTAGCGGGGGGCAAGAGACCCAGTACTTC
TRBJ2-7	TRBD1	TRBV5-5	CASSLEQGAYYEQYF	TGTGCCAGCAGCTTGGAGCAGGGGGCGTACTACGAGCAGTACTTC
TRBJ2-7	TRBD2	TRBV9	CASSVDEREAPRYGQYF	TGTGCCAGCAGCGTAGACGAGCGGGAGGCCCCTAGGTACGGGCAGTACTTC